One sample yielded the 20 T cell receptor beta chains listed below, sequenced in a study of neurological immune-mediated disorders. MiXCR, run by TCRdb on the 5' RACE reads, gives a single entry per CDR3 protein. The table lists about 58,000 distinct CDR3 sequences, approximately 3.1% of them singletons. Sequencing was carried out using PBMCs. These receptors were obtained from a woman aged 55-75 years with multiple sclerosis.

This clonotype was seen more than once but under ten times. The rearrangement uses TRBV15 and TRBJ2-2, with 9 bases fitting TRBD2. This CDR3 spans 17 amino acids. Unmatched junction bases numbered 5, after V lost 0 bases and J lost 3 bases. CDR1 is LNHNV, CDR2 YYDKDF, per germline (reference sequence). CDR3 nucleotides: TGTGCCACCAGCAGAGAAGGGCTAGCGGGGTACACCGGGGAGCTGTTTTTT. Its translation is CATSREGLAGYTGELFF.

This clonotype was picked up many times. The chain uses TRBV5-1 and TRBJ1-2, with TRBD1 identical over 10 bases. The CDR3 is 17 amino acids. Germline CDR1 is SGHRS and CDR2 is YFSETQ. With V trimmed by 7 bases and J by 4 bases, 16 bases remained unmatched. The DNA of the CDR3 is TGCGCCAGCGGGGGCCGGGACAGGGGTCCCCCTCCCTATGGCTACACCTTC. It translates to CASGGRDRGPPPYGYTF.

This clonotype was observed at least ten times. V gene TRBV5-1 combines with J gene TRBJ2-5, with 11 bases that match TRBD1. The CDR3 runs to 14 residues. Germline V gene sequence: CDR1 SGHRS, CDR2 YFSETQ. Unmatched junction bases numbered 5, after V lost 6 bases and J lost 4 bases. CDR3 in DNA: TGCGCCAGCACGGGACAGGGGGTCGGAGAGACCCAGTACTTC. Protein product: CASTGQGVGETQYF.

The chain joins TRBV5-5 to TRBJ1-2; 7 bases match TRBD1. Losses at the gene ends were 6 bases for V and 4 bases for J; bases not matched to a gene: 12. The V gene's germline CDR1 is SGHKS and CDR2 YYEKEE (reference sequence). CDR3 size: 15 residues. CDR3 sequence reads: CASIWDRPDGYGYTF. The CDR3 DNA sequence: TGTGCCAGCATCTGGGACAGACCCGACGGCTATGGCTACACCTTC.

The chain has TRBV5-1 and TRBJ2-3, with TRBD2 as a possible D gene (6 bases). Germline values: CDR1 SGHRS, CDR2 YFSETQ. Trimming removed 7 bases from V and 0 bases from J, with 18 bases in between. CDR3 length: 16 residues. This chain's CDR3 is CASGMRGTPSTDTQYF. CDR3 bases: TGCGCCAGCGGGATGCGGGGAACGCCTAGCACAGATACGCAGTATTTT.

This clonotype has at least ten counts. The chain links TRBV9 to TRBJ2-7, with 7 bases identical to TRBD1. Germline V CDR1 and CDR2: SGDLS, YYNGEE. The V and J ends lost 3 bases and 0 bases, in that order; junction bases with no gene match: 3. The CDR3 consists of 14 residues. Here the CDR3 DNA reads TGTGCCAGCAGCGGTTCAGGGGGCTCCTACGAGCAGTACTTC. Encoded protein: CASSGSGGSYEQYF.

The table lists this clonotype with many counts. The CDR3 region has the DNA TGCAGTGCTAGTCGTCTAGCGGGAGGATCGGATGAGCAGTTCTTC. The encoded protein is CSASRLAGGSDEQFF. The chain employs TRBV20-1 and TRBJ2-1; 11 bases agree with TRBD2. The germline CDR1 and CDR2 sequences are DFQATT and SNEGSKA (reference sequence). The CDR3 has 15 residues. The junction had 9 bases not matched to a gene; V was cut back by 3 bases and J by 8 bases.

This clonotype was counted many times. The V call is TRBV5-1, the J call TRBJ2-1; D may be TRBD1 (6 bases). V was clipped by 4 bases and J by 15 bases, with 14 bases between them. Germline-derived CDR1 and CDR2 are SGHRS and YFSETQ. This CDR3 is 11 amino acids long. The CDR3 DNA reads TGCGCCAGCAGCGCCGGACAGTGGAGGTTCTTC. Translated: CASSAGQWRFF.

The gene calls are TRBV10-3 and TRBJ2-3; weak D call: TRBD2 (6 bases). V lost 9 bases and J 2 bases, leaving 12 bases between the germline ends. CDR1 and CDR2 from the germline V gene are ENHRY and SYGVKD. This CDR3 has 13 residues. CDR3 protein: CAMAGNTTDTQYF. As DNA, the CDR3 is TGTGCCATGGCGGGAAATACCACAGATACGCAGTATTTT.

This clonotype was counted ten times or more. J is TRBJ2-7 and V is TRBV25-1; no clear D gene. V was pared by 4 bases and J by 2 bases, with 9 bases between. Germline V lookup: CDR1 MGHDK, CDR2 SYGVNS. This CDR3 spans 13 amino acids. The CDR3 is CASSGLRAYEQYF. For the CDR3, the DNA is TGTGCCAGCAGTGGCCTTCGGGCCTACGAGCAGTACTTC.

This chain links TRBV20-1 with TRBJ1-2; no reliable D call. The CDR3 has 12 amino acids. From germline, CDR1 is DFQATT and CDR2 SNEGSKA (reference sequence). Trimming removed 0 bases from V and 7 bases from J, with 9 bases in between. The CDR3 reads CSARDRGSGYTF. The DNA of the CDR3 is TGCAGTGCTAGAGATCGAGGCTCTGGCTACACCTTC.

This clonotype was detected many times. CDR3 in DNA: TGTGCCATCAGTGAGACCCGAGTGGCAACTAATGAAAAACTGTTTTTT. This sequence encodes CAISETRVATNEKLFF. The gene calls are TRBV10-3 and TRBJ1-4; D gene unclear. Trimming removed 2 bases at V and 0 bases at J, with 10 bases between. The germline gives CDR1 ENHRY, CDR2 SYGVKD. The CDR3 is 16 amino acids.

There are many counts of this clonotype. The chain has TRBV3-1 and TRBJ1-1; D remains ambiguous. V was trimmed by 2 bases and J by 1 base, leaving 11 bases between them. The CDR3 loop spans 15 amino acids. CDR1 and CDR2 (germline): LGHDT, YNNKEL (reference sequence). CDR3 nucleotides: TGTGCCAGCAGCCAACCGACTCATGGGAACACTGAAGCTTTCTTT. Translating it yields CASSQPTHGNTEAFF. Full variable domain (outside the CDR3, taken from reference TRBV3-1 and TRBJ1-1): DTAVSQTPKYLVTQMGNDKSIKCEQNLGHDTMYWYKQDSKKFLKIMFSYNNKELIINETVPNRFSPKSPDKAHLNLHINSLELGDSAVYFCASSQPTHGNTEAFFGQGTRLTVV.

Ten or more counts support this clonotype. The chain carries TRBV5-1 and TRBJ1-2, with D tentatively TRBD1 (5 bases). Germline lookup yields CDR1 SGHRS and CDR2 YFSETQ. The V and J ends lost 3 bases and 2 bases respectively, with 11 bases between them. The CDR3 runs 14 residues. CDR3 loop: CASSSTGGNYGYTF. The DNA for the CDR3 is TGCGCCAGCAGCTCTACAGGAGGGAACTATGGCTACACCTTC.

This clonotype was counted between two and nine times. The chain has TRBV7-3 and TRBJ2-3; D is perhaps TRBD1 (6 bases). V shed 2 bases and J shed 2 bases, with 11 bases lying between them. Germline V gives CDR1 SGHTA, CDR2 FQGTGA. The CDR3 runs 15 residues. The CDR3 here is CASSLAGAHTDTQYF. The CDR3 nucleotides read TGTGCCAGCAGCTTAGCAGGGGCGCACACAGATACGCAGTATTTT.

In its sample, this clonotype was seen many times. The chain links TRBV28 to TRBJ1-2; no clear D. The V and J ends lost 3 bases and 0 bases respectively, with 14 bases between them. Germline CDR1 is MDHEN and CDR2 is SYDVKM. This CDR3 is 16 amino acids long. In DNA, the CDR3 is TGTGCCAGCAGTTTGGTCTTCGTGAGATCTAACTATGGCTACACCTTC. Protein sequence: CASSLVFVRSNYGYTF.

This clonotype was counted at least ten times. The chain combines TRBV4-2 with TRBJ2-7; TRBD1 matches 9 bases. V shed 3 bases and J 2 bases; nucleotides not matched to a gene: 5. There are 15 residues in the CDR3. Germline V gene lookup returns CDR1 LGHNA and CDR2 YNFKEQ. The CDR3 coding sequence is TGTGCCAGCAGCCAGGCGTGGACAGGGGCCTACGAGCAGTACTTC. It yields the protein CASSQAWTGAYEQYF.

There are many counts of this clonotype. J is TRBJ2-7 and V is TRBV4-1; D is undetermined. Germline CDR1 and CDR2: MGHRA and YSYEKL. Between the trimmed V and J ends, which lost 1 base and 0 bases, there was a span of 7 bases. This CDR3 is 14 amino acids long. The DNA for the CDR3 is TGCGCCAGCAGCCAAGCGGCGATCTCCTACGAGCAGTACTTC. Amino acid sequence: CASSQAAISYEQYF.

This clonotype was recorded at least ten times. The rearrangement links TRBV27 to TRBJ1-4, with TRBD1 matching over 7 bases. With V trimmed by 5 bases and J by 7 bases, 13 bases remained unmatched. CDR3 length: 16 amino acids. Germline V gene lookup returns CDR1 MNHEY and CDR2 SMNVEV (reference sequence). This chain's CDR3 is CASSPHGRGGLEKLFF. The CDR3 DNA follows: TGTGCCAGCAGTCCCCACGGCAGGGGGGGGCTTGAAAAACTGTTTTTT.

About this clonotype: This may be a read error, as it is one base from a much larger clone. This chain joins TRBV27 and TRBJ1-1, with 10 bases identical to TRBD1. After removal of 5 bases from V and 10 bases from J, the junction contained 13 bases not matched to a gene. Germline V lookup: CDR1 MNHEY, CDR2 SMNVEV (reference sequence). This CDR3 spans 15 amino acids. CDR3 protein: CASSKQGQGSKGAFF. The CDR3 bases are TGTGCCAGCAGTAAACAGGGACAGGGGTCCAAGGGAGCTTTCTTT.